The clone carrying this T cell receptor beta chain showed up many times. This sample stems from a study of CD8+CD57+ T cells in acquired aplastic anemia. Patients chosen for sequencing had shown CD8+CD57+ cell expansion by flow cytometry. With V trimmed by 4 bases and J by 6 bases, 7 bases remained unmatched. CDR1 and CDR2 from the germline V gene are ENHRY and SYGVKD. This CDR3 has 15 amino acids. The study profiled TCR beta VDJ and CDR3 using genomic DNA as template. TCRdb ran MiXCR on the reads and lists one entry per CDR3 protein. The sample yields about half a million distinct CDR3 sequences, approximately 32% seen once.

Sequenced material: sorted CD4+, CD8+, or CD8+CD57+ T cells (not recorded which) from PBMCs. The TCR sequence derives from a human donor with aplastic anemia. The chain recombines TRBV10-3 with TRBJ2-7, with TRBD1 identical over 12 bases. The CDR3 coding sequence is TGTGCCATCAGTGCCCGAGGGACAGGGGGCGGCGAGCAGTACTTC. Its protein is CAISARGTGGGEQYF.